These 10 T cell receptor beta chains were sequenced from one sample in a study of cytomegalovirus exposure and HLA in healthy donors. PCR amplification relied on 60 Vbeta primers (plus 13 Jbeta primers). TCRdb's table, derived via immunoSEQ multiplex PCR, lists solely in-frame clones and lacks some. The sample contains 300,000 or so clones, 70% to 90% of which appear only once. Source material: PBMCs. The source is a woman in her 40s in good health and CMV-seropositive.

The rearrangement uses TRBV19 and TRBJ2-7; the match to TRBD2 covers 7 bases. V shed 5 bases and J 7 bases; nucleotides not matched to a gene: 14. This CDR3 has 15 residues. Germline CDR1 reads LNHDA; CDR2 reads SQIVND (reference sequence). The CDR3 DNA reads as TGTGCCAGTAGTCCAGGATACGGGGGGAAGTGGGAGCAGTACTTC. The encoded protein is CASSPGYGGKWEQYF.

The rearrangement joins TRBV7-2 to TRBJ2-7; 11 bases line up with TRBD2. This CDR3 comprises 16 residues. The germline V gene encodes CDR1 SGHTA and CDR2 FQGNSA. The J segment lost 2 bases and the V segment lost 3 bases, leaving 6 bases of the junction unmatched. DNA of the CDR3: TGTGCCAGCAGCTTCATAGCGGGAGGGCCAGCCTACGAGCAGTACTTC. Its protein product is CASSFIAGGPAYEQYF. The entire variable domain, with the rest obtained from reference TRBV7-2 and TRBJ2-7, is as follows: GAGVSQSPSNKVTEKGKDVELRCDPISGHTALYWYRQSLGQGLEFLIYFQGNSAPDKSGLPSDRFSAERTGGSVSTLTIQRTQQEDSAVYLCASSFIAGGPAYEQYFGPGTRLTVT.

This sequence joins TRBV14 and TRBJ2-3; D unresolved. The CDR3 loop spans 12 amino acids. Germline V lookup: CDR1 SGHDN, CDR2 FVKESK. V was pared by 1 base and J by 7 bases, with 6 bases between. The CDR3 sequence: CASSQAGYTQYF. Written as DNA, the CDR3 is TGTGCCAGCAGCCAAGCGGGTTATACGCAGTATTTT.

V and J are TRBV4-1 and TRBJ2-1; TRBD2 is a possible D gene (5 bases). Germline-derived CDR1 and CDR2 are MGHRA and YSYEKL. V lost 4 bases to trimming and J lost 8 bases, with 15 bases between them. The CDR3 is 14 amino acids. The CDR3 is CASSPATLADEQFF. The CDR3 DNA follows: TGCGCCAGCAGCCCAGCAACGCTAGCCGATGAGCAGTTCTTC.

This sequence joins TRBV5-1 and TRBJ1-3; D is undetermined. V shed 1 base and J shed 0 bases, with 8 bases lying between them. CDR1 and CDR2 from the germline V gene are SGHRS and YFSETQ. The CDR3 covers 15 residues. This CDR3 reads CASSLFGDSGNTIYF. CDR3 bases: TGCGCCAGCAGCTTGTTCGGGGACTCTGGAAACACCATATATTTT.

The V and J genes are TRBV28 and TRBJ1-1; no clear D. The germline V gene encodes CDR1 MDHEN and CDR2 SYDVKM. With 10 bases removed from V and 4 bases from J, the gap between germline ends came to 16 bases. The CDR3 consists of 13 residues. In DNA form, the CDR3 reads TGTGCCACCAGCCTACCAAGGAGCACTGAAGCTTTCTTT. This translates into CATSLPRSTEAFF.

This chain links TRBV5-6 with TRBJ2-1, with 11 positions matching TRBD2. This CDR3 has 14 amino acids. Losses at the gene ends were 7 bases for V and 6 bases for J; bases not matched to a gene: 6. In germline, CDR1 is SGHDT, CDR2 YYEEEE. CDR3 region: CASLTGTSGNEQFF. The CDR3 DNA reads TGTGCCAGCCTAACCGGGACTAGCGGCAATGAGCAGTTCTTC.

This chain links TRBV30 with TRBJ2-7, with D possibly being TRBD2 (5 bases). The CDR3 is 12 residues long. Trimming pared 2 bases from V and 2 bases from J, leaving 7 bases between. Germline V gene sequence: CDR1 GTSNPN, CDR2 SVGIG (reference sequence). CDR3 nucleotides: TGTGCCTGGAGTACCGGGACCTACGAGCAGTACTTC. It encodes CAWSTGTYEQYF.

The chain links TRBV19 to TRBJ1-2, with 8 bases identical to TRBD1. CDR1 LNHDA and CDR2 SQIVND come from the germline V gene (reference sequence). CDR3 length: 14 amino acids. Germline trimming cut 5 bases from V and 7 bases from J; bases unmatched to any gene: 9. CDR3 sequence (DNA): TGTGCCAGTAGTCCATCGACAGGGGTCGGTGGCTACACCTTC. It specifies CASSPSTGVGGYTF.

This sequence joins TRBV19 and TRBJ2-7; D ambiguous. Germline V CDR1 and CDR2: LNHDA, SQIVND (reference sequence). The CDR3 runs 13 residues. Trimming stripped 3 bases from V and 4 bases from J, with 10 bases between. DNA for the CDR3: TGTGCCAGTAGTATCCTTGTCGGGTACGAGCAGTACTTC. This translates into CASSILVGYEQYF. The whole variable domain, remainder taken from reference TRBV19 and TRBJ2-7, is DGGITQSPKYLFRKEGQNVTLSCEQNLNHDAMYWYRQDPGQGLRLIYYSQIVNDFQKGDIAEGYSVSREKKESFPLTVTSAQKNPTAFYLCASSILVGYEQYFGPGTRLTVT.